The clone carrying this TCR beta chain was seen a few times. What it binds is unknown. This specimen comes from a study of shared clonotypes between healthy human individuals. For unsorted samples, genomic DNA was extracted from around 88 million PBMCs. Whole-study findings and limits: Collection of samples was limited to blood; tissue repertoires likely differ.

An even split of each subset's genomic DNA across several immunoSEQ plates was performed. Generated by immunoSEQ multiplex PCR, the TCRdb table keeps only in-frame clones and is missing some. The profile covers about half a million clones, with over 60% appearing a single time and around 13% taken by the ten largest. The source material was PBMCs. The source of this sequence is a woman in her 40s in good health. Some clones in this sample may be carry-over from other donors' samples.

The CDR3 spells CASSGLAGETQYF. The CDR3 DNA follows: TGTGCCAGCAGCGGACTAGCGGGAGAGACCCAGTACTTC. The rearrangement joins TRBV7-8 to TRBJ2-5; 11 bases match TRBD2. Per germline, CDR1 SGHVS and CDR2 FQNEAQ. There are 13 residues in the CDR3. Trimming at V came to 5 bases and at J to 4 bases, leaving 0 bases not matched to a gene.